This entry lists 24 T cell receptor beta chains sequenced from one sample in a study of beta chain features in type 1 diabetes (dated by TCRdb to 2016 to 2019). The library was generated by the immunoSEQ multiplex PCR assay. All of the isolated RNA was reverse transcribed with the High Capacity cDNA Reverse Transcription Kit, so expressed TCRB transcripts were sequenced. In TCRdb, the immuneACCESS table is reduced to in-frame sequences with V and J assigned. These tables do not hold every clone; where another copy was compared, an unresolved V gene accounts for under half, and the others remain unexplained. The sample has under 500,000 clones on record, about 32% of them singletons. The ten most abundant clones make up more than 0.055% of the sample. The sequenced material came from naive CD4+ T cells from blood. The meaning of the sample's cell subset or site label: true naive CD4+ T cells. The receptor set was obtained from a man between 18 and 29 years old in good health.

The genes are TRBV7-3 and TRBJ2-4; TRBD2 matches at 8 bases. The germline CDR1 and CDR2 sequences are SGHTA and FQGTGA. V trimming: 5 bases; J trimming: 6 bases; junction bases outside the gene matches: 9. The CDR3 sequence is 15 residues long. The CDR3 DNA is TGTGCCAGCAGCCTCCGCCCCGGGAGGGGAAACATTCAGTACTTC. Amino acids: CASSLRPGRGNIQYF.

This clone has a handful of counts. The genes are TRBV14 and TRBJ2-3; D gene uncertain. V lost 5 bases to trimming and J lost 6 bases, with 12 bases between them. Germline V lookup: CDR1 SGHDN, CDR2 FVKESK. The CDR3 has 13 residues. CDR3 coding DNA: TGTGCCAGCAGCATCTCAAACGGGGATACGCAGTATTTT. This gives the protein CASSISNGDTQYF.

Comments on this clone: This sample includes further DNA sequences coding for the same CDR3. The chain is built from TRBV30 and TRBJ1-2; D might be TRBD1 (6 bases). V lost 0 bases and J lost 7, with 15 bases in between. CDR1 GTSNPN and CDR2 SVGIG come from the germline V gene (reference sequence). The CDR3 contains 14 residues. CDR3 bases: TGTGCCTGGAGTGTAGTCAGGGGTAGCGGTGGCTACACCTTC. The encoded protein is CAWSVVRGSGGYTF.

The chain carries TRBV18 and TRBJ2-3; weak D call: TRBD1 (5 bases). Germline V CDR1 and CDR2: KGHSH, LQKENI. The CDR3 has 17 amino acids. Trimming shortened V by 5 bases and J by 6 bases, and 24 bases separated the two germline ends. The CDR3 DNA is TGTGCCAGCTCAGGAAGGCGAAGGGGCGGCCTCGAGGATACGCAGTATTTT. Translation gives CASSGRRRGGLEDTQYF.

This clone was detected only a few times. The CDR3 DNA is TGTGCCTGGAGTCCCAGGTTGGGCGAGCAGTACTTC. Its translation is CAWSPRLGEQYF. The chain has TRBV30 and TRBJ2-7; D unclear. Trimming took off 2 bases at V and 6 bases at J, with 11 bases between the two ends. The germline CDR1 and CDR2 sequences are GTSNPN and SVGIG (reference sequence). This CDR3 is 12 amino acids long.

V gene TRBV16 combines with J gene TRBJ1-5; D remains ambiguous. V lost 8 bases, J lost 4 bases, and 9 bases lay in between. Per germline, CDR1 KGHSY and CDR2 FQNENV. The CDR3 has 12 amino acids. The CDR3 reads CASREENQPQHF. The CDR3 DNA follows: TGTGCCAGCCGAGAGGAGAATCAGCCCCAGCATTTT.

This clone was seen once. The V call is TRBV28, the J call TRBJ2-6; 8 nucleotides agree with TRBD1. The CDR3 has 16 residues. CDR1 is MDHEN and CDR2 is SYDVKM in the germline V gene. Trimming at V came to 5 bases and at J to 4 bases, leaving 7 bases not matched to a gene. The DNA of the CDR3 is TGTGCCAGCAGTGTCCGGACAGGGTTCGGGGCCAACGTCCTGACTTTC. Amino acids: CASSVRTGFGANVLTF.

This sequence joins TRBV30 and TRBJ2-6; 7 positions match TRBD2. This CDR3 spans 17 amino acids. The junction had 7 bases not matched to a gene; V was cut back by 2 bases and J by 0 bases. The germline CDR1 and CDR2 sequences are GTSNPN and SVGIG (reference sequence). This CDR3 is CAWSRGEGRSGANVLTF. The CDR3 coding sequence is TGTGCCTGGAGTCGCGGGGAGGGCCGCTCTGGGGCCAACGTCCTGACTTTC.

CDR3 in DNA: TGTGCCAGCAGCTTGGCTAGCGGGAGGGCCTATAATACGCAGTATTTT. It encodes CASSLASGRAYNTQYF. The chain has TRBV5-4 and TRBJ2-3, with 12 bases aligning to TRBD2. The CDR3 covers 16 residues. CDR1 and CDR2 from the germline V gene are SGHNT and YYREEE (reference sequence). V lost 0 bases, J lost 7 bases, and 6 bases stayed unmatched.

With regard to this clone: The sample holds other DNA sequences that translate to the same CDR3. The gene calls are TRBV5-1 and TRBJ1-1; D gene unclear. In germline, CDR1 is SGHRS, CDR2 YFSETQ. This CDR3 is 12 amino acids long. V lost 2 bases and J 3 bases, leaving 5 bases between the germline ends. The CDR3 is CASSFGDTEAFF. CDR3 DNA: TGCGCCAGCAGCTTCGGGGACACTGAAGCTTTCTTT.

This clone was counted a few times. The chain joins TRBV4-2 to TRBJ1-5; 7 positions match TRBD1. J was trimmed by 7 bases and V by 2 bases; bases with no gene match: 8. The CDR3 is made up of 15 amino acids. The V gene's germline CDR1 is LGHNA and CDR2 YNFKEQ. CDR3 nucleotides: TGTGCCAGCAGCCAATCAGACAGGGTGGACCAGCCCCAGCATTTT. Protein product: CASSQSDRVDQPQHF.

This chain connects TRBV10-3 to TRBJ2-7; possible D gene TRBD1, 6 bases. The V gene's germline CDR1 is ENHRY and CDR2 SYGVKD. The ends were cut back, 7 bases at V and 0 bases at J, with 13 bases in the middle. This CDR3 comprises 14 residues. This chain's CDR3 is CAIMGTGISYEQYF. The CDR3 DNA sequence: TGTGCCATCATGGGAACAGGGATCTCCTACGAGCAGTACTTC.

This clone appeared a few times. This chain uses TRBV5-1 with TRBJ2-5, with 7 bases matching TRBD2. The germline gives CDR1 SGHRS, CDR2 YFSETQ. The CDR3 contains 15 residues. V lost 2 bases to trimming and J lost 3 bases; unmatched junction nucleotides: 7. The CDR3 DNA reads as TGCGCCAGCAGCTTCGTCTCTAGCGGTGAAGAGACCCAGTACTTC. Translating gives CASSFVSSGEETQYF.

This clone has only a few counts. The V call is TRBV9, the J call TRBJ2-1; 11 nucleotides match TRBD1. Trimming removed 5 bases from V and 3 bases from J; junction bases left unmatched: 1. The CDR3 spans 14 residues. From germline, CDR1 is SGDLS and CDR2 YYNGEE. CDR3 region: CASSGTGGYNEQFF. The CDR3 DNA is TGTGCCAGCAGTGGGACAGGGGGCTACAATGAGCAGTTCTTC.

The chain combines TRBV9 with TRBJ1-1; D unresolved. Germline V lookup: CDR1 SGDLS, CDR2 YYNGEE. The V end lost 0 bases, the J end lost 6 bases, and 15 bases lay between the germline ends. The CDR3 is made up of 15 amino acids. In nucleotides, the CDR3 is TGTGCCAGCAGCGTAGATCCCGGCGGGCTCGCTGAAGCTTTCTTT. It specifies CASSVDPGGLAEAFF.

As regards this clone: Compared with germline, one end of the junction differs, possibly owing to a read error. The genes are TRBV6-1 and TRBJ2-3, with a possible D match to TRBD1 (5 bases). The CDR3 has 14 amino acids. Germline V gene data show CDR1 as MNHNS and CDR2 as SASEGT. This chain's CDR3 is CASREGGATDTQYF. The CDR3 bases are TGTGCCAGCAGAGAAGGTGGGGCCACAGATACGCAGTATTTT.

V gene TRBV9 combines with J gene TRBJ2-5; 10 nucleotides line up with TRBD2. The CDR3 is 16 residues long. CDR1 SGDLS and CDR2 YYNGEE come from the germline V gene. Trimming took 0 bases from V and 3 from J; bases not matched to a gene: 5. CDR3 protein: CASSVGGLAVEETQYF. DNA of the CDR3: TGTGCCAGCAGCGTAGGTGGACTAGCGGTGGAAGAGACCCAGTACTTC. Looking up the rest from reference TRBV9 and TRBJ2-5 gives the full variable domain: DSGVTQTPKHLITATGQRVTLRCSPRSGDLSVYWYQQSLDQGLQFLIQYYNGEERAKGNILERFSAQQFPDLHSELNLSSLELGDSALYFCASSVGGLAVEETQYFGPGTRLLVL.

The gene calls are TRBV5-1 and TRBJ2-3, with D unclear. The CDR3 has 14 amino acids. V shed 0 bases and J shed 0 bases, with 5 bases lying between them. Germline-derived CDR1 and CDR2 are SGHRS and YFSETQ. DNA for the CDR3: TGCGCCAGCAGCTTGGCGGACAGCACAGATACGCAGTATTTT. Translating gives CASSLADSTDTQYF.

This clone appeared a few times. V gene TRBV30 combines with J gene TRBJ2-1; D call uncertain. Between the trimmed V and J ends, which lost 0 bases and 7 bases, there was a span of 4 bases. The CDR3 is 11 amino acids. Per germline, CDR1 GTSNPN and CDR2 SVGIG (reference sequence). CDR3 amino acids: CAWSVENEQFF. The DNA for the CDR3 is TGTGCCTGGAGTGTAGAGAATGAGCAGTTCTTC.

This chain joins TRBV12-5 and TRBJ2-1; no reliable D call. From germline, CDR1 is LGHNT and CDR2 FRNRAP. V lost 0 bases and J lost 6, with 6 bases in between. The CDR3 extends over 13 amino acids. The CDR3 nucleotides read TGTGCTAGTGGTTTGGTACGACCCAATGAGCAGTTCTTC. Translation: CASGLVRPNEQFF.

The DNA for the CDR3 is TGTGCCAGCAGCTATGGACTAGCCGGGGAGACCCAGTACTTC. It is translated as CASSYGLAGETQYF. The chain combines TRBV7-2 with TRBJ2-5; 8 nucleotides match TRBD2. The CDR3 is 14 residues long. Per germline, CDR1 SGHTA and CDR2 FQGNSA. V lost 4 bases and J lost 5; bases outside the gene matches: 6. The whole variable domain, remainder taken from reference TRBV7-2 and TRBJ2-5, is GAGVSQSPSNKVTEKGKDVELRCDPISGHTALYWYRQSLGQGLEFLIYFQGNSAPDKSGLPSDRFSAERTGGSVSTLTIQRTQQEDSAVYLCASSYGLAGETQYFGPGTRLLVL.

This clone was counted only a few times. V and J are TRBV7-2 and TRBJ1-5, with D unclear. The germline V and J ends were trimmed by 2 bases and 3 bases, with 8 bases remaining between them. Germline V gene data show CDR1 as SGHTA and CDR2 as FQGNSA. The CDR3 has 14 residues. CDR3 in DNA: TGTGCCAGCAGCTTAAGACAAGACAATCAGCCCCAGCATTTT. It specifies CASSLRQDNQPQHF.

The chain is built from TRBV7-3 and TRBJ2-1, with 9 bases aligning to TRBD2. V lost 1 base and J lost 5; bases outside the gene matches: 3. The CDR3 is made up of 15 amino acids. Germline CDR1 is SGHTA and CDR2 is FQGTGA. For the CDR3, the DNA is TGTGCCAGCAGCTTAAGTCTAGCGGGACACAATGAGCAGTTCTTC. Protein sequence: CASSLSLAGHNEQFF.

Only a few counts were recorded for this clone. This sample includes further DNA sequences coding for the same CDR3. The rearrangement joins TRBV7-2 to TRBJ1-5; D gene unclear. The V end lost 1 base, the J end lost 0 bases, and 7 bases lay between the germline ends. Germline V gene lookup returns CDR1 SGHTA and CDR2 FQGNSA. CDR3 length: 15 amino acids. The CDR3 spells CASSLVGSSNQPQHF. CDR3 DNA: TGTGCCAGCAGCTTAGTCGGGAGTAGCAATCAGCCCCAGCATTTT.